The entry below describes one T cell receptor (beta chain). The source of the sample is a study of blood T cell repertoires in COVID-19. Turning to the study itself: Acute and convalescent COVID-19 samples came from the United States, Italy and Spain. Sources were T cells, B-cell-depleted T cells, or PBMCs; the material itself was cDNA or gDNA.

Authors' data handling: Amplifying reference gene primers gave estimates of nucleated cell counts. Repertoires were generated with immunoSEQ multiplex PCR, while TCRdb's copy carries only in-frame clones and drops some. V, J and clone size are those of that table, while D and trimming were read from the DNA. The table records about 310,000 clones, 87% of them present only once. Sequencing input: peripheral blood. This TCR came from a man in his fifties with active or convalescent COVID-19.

CDR3: CASSLVPSGTYEQYF. CDR3 DNA: TGTGCCAGCAGCTTAGTTCCTAGCGGAACCTACGAGCAGTACTTC. The chain links TRBV11-2 to TRBJ2-7, with 7 positions matching TRBD2. J was trimmed by 2 bases and V by 1 base; bases with no gene match: 5. CDR1 and CDR2 (germline): SGHAT, FQNNGV. This CDR3 is 15 amino acids long.